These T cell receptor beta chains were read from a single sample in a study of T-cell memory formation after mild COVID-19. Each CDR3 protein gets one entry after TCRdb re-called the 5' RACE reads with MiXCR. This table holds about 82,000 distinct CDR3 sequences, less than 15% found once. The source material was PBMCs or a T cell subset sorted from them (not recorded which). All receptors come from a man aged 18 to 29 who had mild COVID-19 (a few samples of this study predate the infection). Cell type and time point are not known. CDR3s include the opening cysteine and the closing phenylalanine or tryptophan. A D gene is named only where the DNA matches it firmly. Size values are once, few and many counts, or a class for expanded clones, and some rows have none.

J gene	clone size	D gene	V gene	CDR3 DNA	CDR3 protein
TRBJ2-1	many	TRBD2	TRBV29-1	TGCAGCGTTGGGGGACTAGCGGGGTTCGCCCTCCACAATGAGCAGTTCTTC	CSVGGLAGFALHNEQFF
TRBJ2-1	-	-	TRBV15	TGTGCCACCAGCAGAGTGCCAGAAGTCGAAGTGCACAATGAGCAGTTCTTC	CATSRVPEVEVHNEQFF
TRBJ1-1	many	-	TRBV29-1	TGCAGCGTTGAAGATGGACGGATTGAAGCTTTCTTT	CSVEDGRIEAFF
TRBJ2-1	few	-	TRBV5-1	TGCGCCAGCAGCCAGAATAGCGGCTACAATGAGCAGTTCTTC	CASSQNSGYNEQFF
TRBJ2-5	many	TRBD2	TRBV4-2	TGTGCCAGCAGCCAAGAACTAGCGGGGGGAGTTGAAGAGACCCAGTACTTC	CASSQELAGGVEETQYF
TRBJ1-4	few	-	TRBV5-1	TGCGCCAGCAGCCCCGTTGTGGCGGGGAGTGAAAAACTGTTTTTT	CASSPVVAGSEKLFF
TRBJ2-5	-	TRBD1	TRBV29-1	TGCAGCGTTGACCTGGACAGGGGGCTAGAGACCCAGTACTTC	CSVDLDRGLETQYF
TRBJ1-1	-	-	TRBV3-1	TGTGCCAGCAGCCAGGGGACAACCTATGGATCGAACACTGAAGCTTTCTTT	CASSQGTTYGSNTEAFF
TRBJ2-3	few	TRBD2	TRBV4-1	TGCGCCAGCAGCCAACCCGCGGGGGGGGATACGCAGTATTTT	CASSQPAGGDTQYF
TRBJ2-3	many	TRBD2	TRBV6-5	TGTGCCAGCAGTTACTGGCGGGGAGCGGGGGGCGCAGATACGCAGTATTTT	CASSYWRGAGGADTQYF